A selection of T cell receptor beta chains follows, all from one sample in a study of blood T cell repertoires in COVID-19. TCRdb's copy holds only in-frame clones and misses some; the assay was immunoSEQ multiplex PCR. The data show a few hundred thousand clones, more than 75% seen once. Sequencing was done on a sample of PBMCs or T cells enriched from blood (not recorded which). The origin of the receptors is a woman aged 25 to 45 who had recovered from COVID-19. CDR3s include the opening cysteine and the closing phenylalanine or tryptophan. The D gene is left open where the match is weak. Size tells how often a clone was seen (once, few, many) or the class of an expanded clone, and some rows leave it out.

d_call | clone_size | j_call | v_call | cdr3_aa | cdr3_nt
NA | NA | TRBJ1-5 | TRBV19 | CASSIFRGGQPQHF | TGTGCCAGTAGTATCTTCCGGGGGGGGCAGCCCCAGCATTTT
NA | NA | TRBJ1-3 | TRBV18 | CASSPGTGPGNTIYF | TGTGCCAGCTCGCCCGGGACTGGACCTGGAAACACCATATATTTT
NA | NA | TRBJ2-7 | TRBV19 | CASSIGSGQPYEQYF | TGTGCCAGTAGTATCGGTTCCGGACAGCCCTACGAGCAGTACTTC
TRBD1 | NA | TRBJ2-7 | TRBV18 | CASSRGQGPYEQYF | TGTGCCAGCTCACGCGGACAGGGTCCTTACGAGCAGTACTTC
TRBD1 | NA | TRBJ1-6 | TRBV19 | CASSTGQARRLSYNSPLHF | TGTGCCAGTAGTACCGGACAGGCCCGGCGGCTTTCCTATAATTCACCCCTCCACTTT
TRBD1 | NA | TRBJ1-2 | TRBV27 | CASSSQGARGYTF | TGTGCCAGCAGTTCTCAGGGGGCTAGGGGCTACACCTTC
TRBD1 | NA | TRBJ1-4 | TRBV28 | CASRNPGQGRDEKLFF | TGTGCCAGCAGAAACCCGGGACAGGGTCGGGATGAAAAACTGTTTTTT
TRBD1 | once | TRBJ2-3 | TRBV27 | CASSLGTGGSTDTQYF | TGTGCCAGCAGCCTGGGGACAGGGGGAAGCACAGATACGCAGTATTTT
NA | NA | TRBJ1-1 | TRBV19 | CASSIPTAMNTEAFF | TGTGCCAGTAGTATACCCACAGCCATGAACACTGAAGCTTTCTTT
TRBD2 | NA | TRBJ2-2 | TRBV9 | CASSRSGGDRNTGELFF | TGTGCCAGCAGCCGTAGCGGGGGGGACCGTAACACCGGGGAGCTGTTTTTT
TRBD1 | NA | TRBJ1-2 | TRBV30 | CAWSNSGTGSYGYTF | TGTGCCTGGAGCAACTCCGGGACAGGGAGCTATGGCTACACCTTC
TRBD1 | many | TRBJ2-2 | TRBV14 | CASSPSTGDGELFF | TGTGCCAGCAGCCCCTCGACAGGGGACGGGGAGCTGTTTTTT
TRBD1 | NA | TRBJ1-1 | TRBV10-3 | CAIRDRLDTEAFF | TGTGCCATCAGGGACAGGCTGGATACTGAAGCTTTCTTT
TRBD1 | NA | TRBJ1-3 | TRBV3-1/TRBV3-2 | CASSQGGVRGPGNTIYF | TGTGCCAGCAGCCAAGGAGGGGTCAGGGGGCCTGGAAACACCATATATTTT
NA | NA | TRBJ2-3 | TRBV4-3 | CASSQARTDTQYF | TGCGCCAGCAGCCAGGCTAGGACAGATACGCAGTATTTT
NA | NA | TRBJ1-2 | TRBV2 | CASSQGYYGYTF | TGTGCCAGCAGTCAGGGCTACTATGGCTACACCTTC
NA | NA | TRBJ2-7 | TRBV6-5 | CASSRNGGASYEQYF | TGTGCCAGCAGTCGCAACGGGGGAGCCTCCTACGAGCAGTACTTC
TRBD1 | NA | TRBJ1-2 | TRBV14 | CASSPWTGNYGYTF | TGTGCCAGCAGCCCATGGACAGGGAACTATGGCTACACCTTC
NA | NA | TRBJ1-1 | TRBV5-5 | CASSLDRVVTEAFF | TGTGCCAGCAGCTTGGACAGGGTGGTCACTGAAGCTTTCTTT
TRBD1 | NA | TRBJ1-2 | TRBV28 | CASSDTGTGGGYGYTF | TGTGCCAGCAGTGACACCGGGACAGGGGGTGGCTATGGCTACACCTTC
TRBD1 | NA | TRBJ1-4 | TRBV2 | CASSGQGYRTNEKLFF | TGTGCCAGCAGTGGACAGGGGTATAGGACTAATGAAAAACTGTTTTTT
TRBD1 | NA | TRBJ2-7 | TRBV7-9 | CASSPRVSLGDRHPYEQYF | TGTGCCAGCAGCCCAAGGGTTTCCCTAGGGGACAGGCACCCCTACGAGCAGTACTTC
NA | NA | TRBJ1-3 | TRBV7-2 | CASSLTRARSGNTIYF | TGTGCCAGCAGCTTAACTAGGGCACGCTCTGGAAACACCATATATTTT
NA | NA | TRBJ2-7 | TRBV13 | CASSLGGWDRGLAGPPSYEQYF | TGTGCCAGCAGCTTAGGGGGGTGGGACAGGGGCCTAGCGGGACCTCCCTCCTACGAGCAGTACTTC
NA | NA | TRBJ1-1 | TRBV28 | CASSRSGTNTEAFF | TGTGCCAGCAGCCGCTCAGGGACAAACACTGAAGCTTTCTTT
TRBD1 | few | TRBJ1-4 | TRBV19 | CASSTSSGQGFF | TGTGCCAGTAGCACTTCCTCGGGACAGGGATTTTTT
NA | many | TRBJ2-7 | TRBV28 | CASSLPAGTSHEQYF | TGTGCCAGCAGTTTACCGGCAGGTACGTCCCACGAGCAGTACTTC
NA | NA | TRBJ1-4 | TRBV7-9 | CASSFGTTDEKLFF | TGTGCCAGCAGCTTTGGAACGACAGATGAAAAACTGTTTTTT
NA | NA | TRBJ2-3 | TRBV7-2 | CASSLPDTQYF | TGTGCCAGCAGCTTACCTGATACGCAGTATTTT
TRBD1 | NA | TRBJ2-1 | TRBV11-2 | CATWTGGDEQFF | TGTGCCACTTGGACAGGGGGCGATGAGCAGTTCTTC
TRBD2 | once | TRBJ2-2 | TRBV7-6 | CASSPSGGGTGELFF | TGTGCCAGCAGCCCTAGCGGGGGTGGCACCGGGGAGCTGTTTTTT
NA | NA | TRBJ1-3 | TRBV11-2 | CASSLGPRNTIYF | TGTGCCAGCAGCTTAGGTCCGAGGAACACCATATATTTT
NA | NA | TRBJ1-5 | TRBV7-2 | CASSPGRENQPQHF | TGTGCCAGCAGCCCTGGTCGGGAAAATCAGCCCCAGCATTTT
TRBD1 | NA | TRBJ1-4 | TRBV6-2/TRBV6-3 | CASSPGQGRPNEKLFF | TGTGCCAGCAGTCCCGGACAGGGGCGGCCTAATGAAAAACTGTTTTTT
TRBD2 | NA | TRBJ2-5 | TRBV5-6 | CASSQPGLAGGETQYF | TGTGCCAGCAGTCAACCGGGACTAGCGGGGGGTGAGACCCAGTACTTC
NA | NA | TRBJ1-1 | TRBV24-1 | CATSPGTPNTEAFF | TGTGCCACCAGTCCCGGGACTCCGAACACTGAAGCTTTCTTT
TRBD1 | few | TRBJ2-7 | TRBV24-1 | CATSDAGQGSYEQYF | TGTGCCACCAGTGATGCGGGACAGGGTTCCTACGAGCAGTACTTC
TRBD1 | NA | TRBJ1-6 | TRBV4-3 | CASSQVSGTGEFSGRSPLHF | TGCGCCAGCAGCCAAGTTAGTGGGACAGGGGAGTTCTCTGGTCGTTCACCCCTCCACTTT
TRBD1 | once | TRBJ1-2 | TRBV19 | CASSSRDRGGYTF | TGTGCCAGTAGTTCCCGGGACAGGGGTGGCTACACCTTC
NA | NA | TRBJ1-1 | TRBV5-1 | CASSSSVTENTEAFF | TGCGCCAGCAGCTCCTCGGTGACAGAGAACACTGAAGCTTTCTTT
NA | NA | TRBJ1-1 | TRBV5-6 | CASSLPGLDTEAFF | TGTGCCAGCAGCTTGCCAGGGCTCGACACTGAAGCTTTCTTT
NA | NA | TRBJ1-6 | TRBV6-4 | CASSDRERSPLHF | TGTGCCAGCAGTGACAGGGAGAGATCACCCCTCCACTTT
NA | NA | TRBJ1-2 | TRBV19 | CASSIGGLYGYTF | TGTGCCAGTAGTATCGGCGGCCTCTATGGCTACACCTTC
TRBD1 | NA | TRBJ1-1 | TRBV11-3 | CASSSKQGGEAFF | TGTGCCAGCAGCTCTAAACAGGGGGGAGAAGCTTTCTTT
TRBD1 | NA | TRBJ1-6 | TRBV28 | CASLGQGGSPLHF | TGTGCCAGCCTTGGACAGGGAGGTTCACCCCTCCACTTT
TRBD1 | NA | TRBJ1-2 | TRBV30 | CAWSPYRGRGYTF | TGTGCCTGGAGTCCTTACAGGGGTCGTGGCTACACCTTC
NA | NA | TRBJ2-1 | TRBV2 | CASSGTGRYNEQFF | TGTGCCAGCAGCGGGACTGGGCGATACAATGAGCAGTTCTTC
NA | NA | TRBJ1-6 | TRBV7-2 | CASSIQGWNSPLHF | TGTGCCAGCAGCATACAGGGATGGAATTCACCCCTCCACTTT
TRBD1 | NA | TRBJ1-4 | TRBV3-1/TRBV3-2 | CASSDGTGYSDEKLFF | TGTGCCAGCAGCGACGGGACAGGTTATTCCGATGAAAAACTGTTTTTT
TRBD2 | NA | TRBJ2-7 | TRBV19 | CASSIGVSGGAGYEQYF | TGTGCCAGTAGTATAGGCGTTAGCGGGGGGGCCGGTTACGAGCAGTACTTC
TRBD1 | few | TRBJ2-7 | TRBV10-1 | CATSTGTGIYEQYF | TGCGCCACCTCAACCGGGACAGGGATTTACGAGCAGTACTTC
TRBD1 | NA | TRBJ1-5 | TRBV9 | CASSAWGQGVCQPQHF | TGTGCCAGCAGCGCCTGGGGACAGGGGGTGTGTCAGCCCCAGCATTTT
NA | NA | TRBJ2-7 | TRBV3-1/TRBV3-2 | CASSLQGGAYEQYF | TGTGCCAGCAGCCTCCAGGGGGGAGCTTACGAGCAGTACTTC
NA | NA | TRBJ2-7 | TRBV16 | CASSQSAPEEQYF | TGTGCCAGCAGCCAATCGGCCCCGGAGGAGCAGTACTTC
NA | NA | TRBJ2-7 | TRBV21-1 | CASRPVVAHSYEQYF | TGTGCCAGCCGTCCTGTGGTCGCACACTCCTACGAGCAGTACTTC
NA | NA | TRBJ2-1 | TRBV6-5 | CASSYGAGSSNEQFF | TGTGCCAGCAGTTACGGGGCAGGGTCAAGCAATGAGCAGTTCTTC